This T cell receptor beta chain was sequenced during a study of T cell changes during pregnancy in multiple sclerosis. Trimming took 4 bases from V and 4 from J, leaving 17 bases between them. This CDR3 has 15 residues. Germline values: CDR1 SGHRS, CDR2 YFSETQ. Repertoires were generated with immunoSEQ multiplex PCR, while TCRdb's copy carries only in-frame clones and drops some. Here the sample spans 65,000 to 85,000 clones, 94% being singletons. The chain couples TRBV5-1 to TRBJ1-1; maybe TRBD1 (6 bases). The material sequenced was peripheral blood, taken in the second trimester of pregnancy. This clonotype was obtained from a female donor in good health, enrolled as a control in a pregnancy study. CDR3 bases: TGCGCCAGCAGCCCGCAACAGGGTATGGGCACTGAAGCTTTCTTT. Translated: CASSPQQGMGTEAFF.